This T cell receptor beta chain was identified during a study of blood T cell repertoires in COVID-19. Study-level information: Acute and convalescent COVID-19 samples came from the United States, Italy and Spain. Nucleic acid was either cDNA or gDNA, and it came from T cells, B-cell-depleted T cells, or PBMCs.

CDR1 and CDR2 (germline): MNHEY, SMNVEV (reference sequence). J was trimmed by 4 bases and V by 0 bases; bases with no gene match: 5. The CDR3 covers 15 residues. Methods used by the authors: Using reference gene primer amplification, nucleated cell counts were estimated. Method: immunoSEQ multiplex PCR; TCRdb's copy keeps in-frame clones and lacks some. The DNA was the basis for D and trimming; V, J and clone size are from that table. This sample has some 200,000 clones; roughly nine tenths occur once, and the top ten carry about 2.2%. This TCR was sampled from a woman between 45 and 65 years old with acute or convalescent COVID-19. The sequenced sample consisted of peripheral blood. The gene calls are TRBV27 and TRBJ1-2; 7 nucleotides match TRBD1. The CDR3 bases are TGTGCCAGCAGTTTATCCCCGACAGGGCCCTATGGCTACACCTTC. This codes for CASSLSPTGPYGYTF.